This TCR beta chain was recorded in a study of identical twins. Template switching added a universal primer site; cDNA carried unique molecular identifiers. TCRdb re-analysed the 5' RACE reads in MiXCR, keeping a single row per CDR3 protein. In the table there are 400,000 to 500,000 distinct CDR3 sequences, approximately 17% of which are singletons. Per the germline V gene, CDR1 is DFQATT and CDR2 is SNEGSKA (reference sequence). This CDR3 is 13 amino acids long. V lost 0 bases and J 6 bases, leaving 8 bases between the germline ends. The V call is TRBV20-1, the J call TRBJ2-2, with D possibly called TRBD1 or TRBD2 (5 bases each). The receptor comes from a man over 45 in good health. The sample comprised naive T cells sorted from blood. The CDR3 region is CSARDGDPGELFF. As DNA, the CDR3 is TGCAGTGCTAGAGATGGGGACCCCGGGGAGCTGTTTTTT.